The rows below give T cell receptor beta chains drawn from one sample of a study of T cells in localized non-small cell lung cancer. Here immunoSEQ multiplex PCR was the method, and the copy in TCRdb shows in-frame clones only, minus some. The repertoire holds about 23,000 clones, with over 75% as singletons. The sequencing here drew on peripheral blood, taken before any cancer treatment. The source of these receptors is a woman aged 40-75 years with stage I lung adenocarcinoma. Both conserved end residues are part of each CDR3. The D gene is left open where the match is weak. Clone size is not always given. Where it is, it says once, few, many or a class for expanded clones.

abundance	d_gene	v_gene	j_gene	CDR3nt	CDR3aa
-	TRBD1	TRBV18	TRBJ2-7	TGTGCCAGCTCACGATCCGGGACAGGGCGCTACGAGCAGTACTTC	CASSRSGTGRYEQYF
-	-	TRBV19	TRBJ2-3	TGTGCCAGTAGTATAGATGCTGGACCCACGGATACGCAGTATTTT	CASSIDAGPTDTQYF
-	TRBD2	TRBV2	TRBJ2-4	TGTGCCAGCGGCCGAACGGGCGGGGGAAACATTCAGTACTTC	CASGRTGGGNIQYF
-	-	TRBV28	TRBJ2-7	TGTGCCAGCAGTTTAGGGGGCAGGGTTGTTGCCGAGCAGTACTTC	CASSLGGRVVAEQYF
-	-	TRBV6-5	TRBJ1-5	TGTGCCAGCAGTTATGAGAGCAATCAGCCCCAGCATTTT	CASSYESNQPQHF
-	-	TRBV19	TRBJ2-1	TGTGCCAGTAGTATTCCGGGCAGGGCGTCGGGTAATGAGCAGTTCTTC	CASSIPGRASGNEQFF
-	-	TRBV18	TRBJ2-7	TGTGCCAGCTCACCCACCTCTATCCGCGAGCAGTACTTC	CASSPTSIREQYF
-	-	TRBV7-9	TRBJ1-1	TGTGCCAGCAGCTTCGGGGCTGACACTGAAGCTTTCTTT	CASSFGADTEAFF
once	-	TRBV10-3	TRBJ2-7	TGTGCCATCAGTGGGCCCTACGAGCAGTACTTC	CAISGPYEQYF
-	-	TRBV7-9	TRBJ1-2	TGTGCCAGCAGCTTCGCGACAGGCGCCGATGGCTACACCTTC	CASSFATGADGYTF
-	-	TRBV27	TRBJ2-1	TGTGCCAGCAGTTTAACCCAGGAGGACAATGAGCAGTTCTTC	CASSLTQEDNEQFF
-	-	TRBV9	TRBJ2-7	TGTGCCAGCAGCGTAGACCCCGGAGGTTCCGCGAGGGAGCAGTACTTC	CASSVDPGGSAREQYF
-	-	TRBV28	TRBJ1-5	TGTGCCAGCGGCGCCGCTGTCCCTCCATATAGCAATCAGCCCCAGCATTTT	CASGAAVPPYSNQPQHF
-	TRBD2	TRBV4-1	TRBJ2-2	TGCGCCAGCAGCCAAGATCCGGGCGGGAGCGGCACCGGGGAGCTGTTTTTT	CASSQDPGGSGTGELFF
-	-	TRBV9	TRBJ2-2	TGTGCCAGCAGCGCGGCCCCACCCACCGGGGAGCTGTTTTTT	CASSAAPPTGELFF
-	TRBD1	TRBV19	TRBJ1-5	TGTGCCAGTAGTTCGACAGGGAGCAGCAATCAGCCCCAGCATTTT	CASSSTGSSNQPQHF
-	-	TRBV7-2	TRBJ2-7	TGTGCCAGCAGCTCCCAACAGGGACCCTACGAGCAGTACTTC	CASSSQQGPYEQYF
-	TRBD2	TRBV11-2	TRBJ2-2	TGTGCCAGCAGCTTACTAGCGGGAGGAACCGGGGAGCTGTTTTTT	CASSLLAGGTGELFF
-	-	TRBV6-6	TRBJ2-2	TGTGCCAGCAGTGTCGCCGGGGAGCTGTTTTTT	CASSVAGELFF
-	TRBD2	TRBV10-3	TRBJ2-7	TGTGCCATCGGGGGCGGGAGGGGCTACGAGCAGTACTTC	CAIGGGRGYEQYF
-	-	TRBV5-6	TRBJ1-2	TGTGCCAGCAGCGAATCCGGGACGAGCTATGGCTACACCTTC	CASSESGTSYGYTF
-	-	TRBV9	TRBJ1-4	TGTGCCAGCAGCGTAGGTCTGGATGAAAAACTGTTTTTT	CASSVGLDEKLFF
-	-	TRBV6-6	TRBJ1-4	TGTGCCAGCAGTTCAAGCAGAGTTAATGAAAAACTGTTTTTT	CASSSSRVNEKLFF
once	-	TRBV29-1	TRBJ1-1	TGCAGCGTTGTATGGGTAACTGAAGCTTTCTTT	CSVVWVTEAFF
few	-	TRBV4-1	TRBJ2-4	TGCGCCAGCAGCCAAGATAGGGGGGGGGCCAAAAACATTCAGTACTTC	CASSQDRGGAKNIQYF
-	-	TRBV19	TRBJ2-3	TGTGCCAGTAGTATTAGTGGGGAAGCAGATACGCAGTATTTT	CASSISGEADTQYF
-	-	TRBV2	TRBJ2-3	TGTGCCAGCAGGGAAAGACGCGGGACTCCTAGCACAGATACGCAGTATTTT	CASRERRGTPSTDTQYF
once	TRBD2	TRBV15	TRBJ2-7	TGTGCCACCAGCAGAGGTCAAGCGGGAGTTTCCGAGCAGTACTTC	CATSRGQAGVSEQYF
-	-	TRBV7-2	TRBJ2-3	TGTGCCAGCAGCTTAGTGGGGGGATATTCAGATACGCAGTATTTT	CASSLVGGYSDTQYF
-	-	TRBV7-2	TRBJ2-5	TGTGCCAGCAGCCGCTGGGGGGCGAAAGAGACCCAGTACTTC	CASSRWGAKETQYF
-	-	TRBV18	TRBJ1-1	TGTGCCAGCTCTCCAAGTGGCACAGGGAATACTGAAGCTTTCTTT	CASSPSGTGNTEAFF
-	TRBD2	TRBV5-1	TRBJ2-1	TGCGCCAGCAGCTTGGGACTAGCGTGGAATGAGCAGTTCTTC	CASSLGLAWNEQFF
-	TRBD1	TRBV15	TRBJ1-2	TGTGCCACCAGCAGGGGTCCCCCGACAGGGGGCTTGGGCTACACCTTC	CATSRGPPTGGLGYTF
-	-	TRBV19	TRBJ1-5	TGTGCCAGTAGTATAGATAGGACAGCCCAGCGGGGAGCCCAGCATTTT	CASSIDRTAQRGAQHF
-	-	TRBV6-6	TRBJ1-1	TGTGCCAGCAGTTTATACCCTAACAGGGCGAACACTGAAGCTTTCTTT	CASSLYPNRANTEAFF
-	-	TRBV7-8	TRBJ2-7	TGTGCCAGCAGCCAATCCCCGGGTTCCTACGAGCAGTACTTC	CASSQSPGSYEQYF
-	TRBD2	TRBV19	TRBJ2-3	TGTGCCAGTAGTATAGTTGCCGGGAGGAGAAAAACAGATACGCAGTATTTT	CASSIVAGRRKTDTQYF
-	-	TRBV9	TRBJ2-1	TGTGCCAGCAGCGTATCCGGGACGGCCTCCTACAATGAGCAGTTCTTC	CASSVSGTASYNEQFF
-	-	TRBV6-5	TRBJ2-7	TGTGCCAGCACTCAAGGGCTAGGGGCCTACGAGCAGTACTTC	CASTQGLGAYEQYF
-	-	TRBV2	TRBJ1-5	TGTGCCAGCAAGGACTATAATAGCAATCAGCCCCAGCATTTT	CASKDYNSNQPQHF
-	-	TRBV11-1	TRBJ2-4	TGTGCCAGCAGCCTCCAGGGGGGAAACATTCAGTACTTC	CASSLQGGNIQYF
-	-	TRBV5-1	TRBJ1-4	TGCGCCAGCAGCTTGGGGCAGGGGAACGAAAAACTGTTTTTT	CASSLGQGNEKLFF
-	TRBD2	TRBV15	TRBJ2-3	TGTGCCACCAGAAACCTAGCGGGTCGGTCAGATACGCAGTATTTT	CATRNLAGRSDTQYF
-	-	TRBV6-4	TRBJ2-2	TGTGCCAGCAGTCCCCTGGGCGTAGTGAGCACCGGGGAGCTGTTTTTT	CASSPLGVVSTGELFF